This T cell receptor (beta chain) was documented in a study of blood T cell repertoires in COVID-19. The CDR3 extends over 14 amino acids. CDR1 and CDR2 from the germline V gene are SEHNR and FQNEAQ (reference sequence). The ends were cut back, 5 bases at V and 4 bases at J, with 13 bases in the middle. Clones were read by immunoSEQ multiplex PCR, and TCRdb kept only the in-frame ones, dropping some. The sample has over 200,000 clones, 80% to 85% seen once. In assigning cohorts, the study relied on participant-reported clinical history. Two negative PCRs, clearance, or symptom resolution were required of recovered Cohort 3 donors.

The chain has TRBV7-9 and TRBJ2-3, with D perhaps matching TRBD2 (6 bases). The sequencing sample was made of PBMCs or T cells enriched from blood (not recorded which). This clonotype was sampled from a woman aged 40 to 50 who had recovered from COVID-19. The DNA of the CDR3 is TGTGCCAGCAGCCCCGGACTATTACCAGATACGCAGTATTTT. Residues: CASSPGLLPDTQYF.